These T cell receptor beta chains were read from a single sample in a study of OX40 agonist ivuxolimab in advanced cancers. Sequencing used immunoSEQ multiplex PCR; TCRdb keeps in-frame clones, though not all of them. This sample yields tens of thousands of clones, of which around 82% are seen a single time; about 2% belongs to the top ten. The specimen comprised CD4+ or CD8+ T cells sorted from blood, sampled in a trial of the OX40 agonist ivuxolimab. The receptors were gathered from an adult with an advanced solid tumor such as melanoma, head and neck, liver or kidney cancer. Each CDR3 is given with its conserved first and last residue. Fields, in order: D gene, J gene, V gene, clone size, CDR3 DNA, CDR3 protein. A D gene is named only where the DNA matches it firmly. Only part of the rows carry a size: once, few, many, or a class if the clone is expanded.

D gene: TRBD2; J gene: TRBJ2-5; V gene: TRBV7-3; clone size: .; CDR3 DNA: TGTGCCAGCAGCTTAATGTCGGGCGGGGGGGCCCGAGAGACCCAGTACTTC; CDR3 protein: CASSLMSGGGARETQYF
D gene: .; J gene: TRBJ2-1; V gene: TRBV19; clone size: .; CDR3 DNA: TGTGCCAGTAGTGGACAGACCTCCTACAATGAGCAGTTCTTC; CDR3 protein: CASSGQTSYNEQFF
D gene: .; J gene: TRBJ2-1; V gene: TRBV5-6; clone size: .; CDR3 DNA: TGTGCCAGCAGCGTAACTAGCACGGAGCAGTTCTTC; CDR3 protein: CASSVTSTEQFF
D gene: TRBD1; J gene: TRBJ2-3; V gene: TRBV11-2; clone size: .; CDR3 DNA: TGTGCCAGCAGCGCAAGGGACAGAGACACAGATACGCAGTATTTT; CDR3 protein: CASSARDRDTDTQYF
D gene: .; J gene: TRBJ2-7; V gene: TRBV5-4; clone size: .; CDR3 DNA: TGTGCCAGCAGCTTCGAAGCGGAGAGCTCCTACGAGCAGTACTTC; CDR3 protein: CASSFEAESSYEQYF
D gene: .; J gene: TRBJ2-6; V gene: TRBV28; clone size: .; CDR3 DNA: TGTGCCAGCACCCTAGGGTTAGCTGGGGCCAACGTCCTGACTTTC; CDR3 protein: CASTLGLAGANVLTF
D gene: .; J gene: TRBJ2-7; V gene: TRBV7-3; clone size: .; CDR3 DNA: TGTGCCAGCAGTAAAACCGGGACGGCTCTCTACGAGCAGTACTTC; CDR3 protein: CASSKTGTALYEQYF
D gene: .; J gene: TRBJ2-3; V gene: TRBV4-2; clone size: .; CDR3 DNA: TGTGCCAGCAGCCAAGGCAACGGGGACCGCACAGATACGCAGTATTTT; CDR3 protein: CASSQGNGDRTDTQYF
D gene: .; J gene: TRBJ2-3; V gene: TRBV9; clone size: few; CDR3 DNA: TGTGCCAGCAGCACGGACTTCACGGTAGGGGATACGCAGTATTTT; CDR3 protein: CASSTDFTVGDTQYF
D gene: .; J gene: TRBJ1-5; V gene: TRBV28; clone size: .; CDR3 DNA: TGTGCCAGCAGTAGGGGTTATAAGCCCCAGCATTTT; CDR3 protein: CASSRGYKPQHF
D gene: .; J gene: TRBJ1-1; V gene: TRBV27; clone size: few; CDR3 DNA: TGTGCCAGCAGTTTGACAAGGAATATGAACACTGAAGCTTTCTTT; CDR3 protein: CASSLTRNMNTEAFF
D gene: .; J gene: TRBJ2-5; V gene: TRBV7-9; clone size: .; CDR3 DNA: TGTGCCAGCAGCTTAGCGCAGGTGTTAGAGACCCAGTACTTC; CDR3 protein: CASSLAQVLETQYF
D gene: TRBD1; J gene: TRBJ2-2; V gene: TRBV5-1; clone size: .; CDR3 DNA: TGCGCCAGCAGCGTGGGGGACAGCACCGGGGAGCTGTTTTTT; CDR3 protein: CASSVGDSTGELFF
D gene: .; J gene: TRBJ2-2; V gene: TRBV6-6; clone size: medium-sized; CDR3 DNA: TGTGCCAGCAGTTCTACGGACAGGAACACCGGGGAGCTGTTTTTT; CDR3 protein: CASSSTDRNTGELFF
D gene: .; J gene: TRBJ2-2; V gene: TRBV2; clone size: .; CDR3 DNA: TGTGCCAGCAGGCCAGGGCTAGCCTTCACCGGGGAGCTGTTTTTT; CDR3 protein: CASRPGLAFTGELFF